This T cell receptor (gamma chain) was sequenced during a study of fetal and pediatric gammadelta thymocytes (dated by TCRdb to 2021 to 2024). Describing the broader study: The bulk gammadelta thymocyte repertoires, which combined previously published data with newly generated, unpublished data, were used to reinforce a single-cell study of gammadelta thymocyte development. In total, the bulk gammadelta thymocyte repertoire set covered about 10 subjects, made up of 7 pediatric thymus donors and 3 fetal thymus donors. Bulk gammadelta thymocyte repertoires combined previously published data (refs 27,28) with unpublished data. Bulk TCR repertoire data were included to raise the number of subjects and reinforce the CDR3 publicity analysis.

Here is what the overall study found, with its caveats: Compared with post-natal repertoires, fetal gammadelta thymocyte repertoires had previously been reported to be enriched for TRDV2, TRGV8 and TRGV9 usage, low N additions and public CDR3s.

This clone is considered medium-sized (0.01 to 0.1%). It lacks a known antigen. Base qualities are not provided; no much larger clone lies one nucleotide away. The germline V gene supplies CDR1 VENAVY and CDR2 YDSYNSRV. From cysteine to phenylalanine, the CDR3 is 13 amino acids long. Solely the CDR3 DNA is kept, with 39 bases framed from the first base. V lost 4 bases and J lost 1 base, and the count of bases not matched to a germline gene is 4. Sequencing was carried out with an Illumina MiSeq. Per the authors' processing: To analyze publicity, the Vgamma9Vdelta2 and nonVgamma9Vdelta2 bulk CDR3 files from each subject were merged so that every subject had one combined repertoire. Using base R and dplyr, CDR3 publicity was scored on a scale from 0 to 19 by checking each amino acid sequence across 9 single-cell datasets and under 11 bulk repertoires. Clone calls in TCRdb were regenerated from the public reads with CATT, after which identical DNA sequences shared one row. TCRdb, rather than the study authors, made the V and J calls. Across this sample there are around 390 gamma-chain clones, with about 4% seen only once. Roughly an eighth of the sample is taken by the ten largest.

Staining of thymocytes was performed with Zombie NIR viability dye and with antibodies against CD3 (UCHT1), TCRgammadelta (11F2), TCRVgamma9 (IMMU360) and TCRVdelta2 (IMMU389). From human fetal and pediatric thymuses, sorted Vgamma9Vdelta2 and nonVgamma9Vdelta2 gammadelta thymocytes were used to generate bulk TRD and TRG CDR3 repertoires separately. Children undergoing cardiac surgery in Belgium were the source of the pediatric thymus tissue. The ages of the pediatric thymus donors in the study ranged between 1 and 11 years. Thymic cell suspensions were made from fetal and post-natal thymuses as previously described. NonVgamma9Vdelta2 thymocytes were sorted as CD3+ gammadeltaTCR+ cells that did not have the Vgamma9+Vdelta2+ phenotype. Cell sorting was done on a FACS Aria III cell sorter (BD Biosciences).

Material for sequencing was non-Vgamma9Vdelta2 gamma-delta T cells from the thymus. The cell subset or site label for this specimen denotes: CD3+gammadeltaTCR+ thymocytes not co-expressing Vgamma9 and Vdelta2. This receptor was identified in a child who underwent cardiac surgery and was recorded as healthy. The sequence links TRGV8 to TRGJ1 or TRGJ2. The DNA reads as follows: TGTGCCACCTGGGACCCCAATTATTATAAGAAACTCTTT. This yields the protein CATWDPNYYKKLF.